These 17 T cell receptor beta chains came from one sample sequenced in a study of blood T cell repertoires in COVID-19. Here immunoSEQ multiplex PCR was the method, and the copy in TCRdb shows in-frame clones only, minus some. The sample has 300,000 to 350,000 clones, 90% seen once. The sample comprised PBMCs or T cells enriched from blood (not recorded which). The receptor set was obtained from a woman in her 30s who had been exposed to COVID-19.

The V gene is TRBV3-1 (or the pseudogene TRBV3-2), the J gene TRBJ1-6; D remains ambiguous. The germline V gene encodes CDR1 LGHDT and CDR2 YNNKEL (reference sequence). CDR3 size: 12 residues. Trimming shortened V by 4 bases and J by 7 bases, and 5 bases separated the two germline ends. The CDR3 sequence: CASSRRNSPLHF. CDR3 nucleotides: TGTGCCAGCAGCCGCAGGAATTCACCCCTCCACTTT.

The rearrangement links TRBV4-1 to TRBJ2-1; 7 nucleotides align to TRBD2. V dropped 0 bases and J dropped 3; count of bases not matched to a gene: 8. This CDR3 spans 17 amino acids. From germline, CDR1 is MGHRA and CDR2 YSYEKL. CDR3 in amino acids: CASSQESGGRYYNEQFF. The CDR3 coding sequence is TGCGCCAGCAGCCAAGAGTCGGGCGGGAGATACTACAATGAGCAGTTCTTC.

This clone was picked up a small number of times. J is TRBJ1-5 and V is TRBV19, with 9 bases matching TRBD1. V was clipped by 1 base and J by 5 bases; unmatched bases: 0. The germline V gene encodes CDR1 LNHDA and CDR2 SQIVND (reference sequence). This CDR3 region has 14 residues. The CDR3 DNA sequence: TGTGCCAGTAGTATAGGGGACAGGGATCAGCCCCAGCATTTT. Its protein product is CASSIGDRDQPQHF. The variable domain in full, completed from reference TRBV19 and TRBJ1-5, reads DGGITQSPKYLFRKEGQNVTLSCEQNLNHDAMYWYRQDPGQGLRLIYYSQIVNDFQKGDIAEGYSVSREKKESFPLTVTSAQKNPTAFYLCASSIGDRDQPQHFGDGTRLSIL.

Concerning this clone itself: Other DNA sequences from this sample encode an identical CDR3 as well. The genes are TRBV12-3 or TRBV12-4 and TRBJ1-2; D is possibly TRBD1 (5 bases). The V end was cut by 6 bases, the J end by 8 bases, with 13 bases between. This CDR3 region has 12 residues. The CDR3 spells CASSSRVGGYTF. The DNA for the CDR3 is TGTGCCAGCAGCAGCAGGGTGGGGGGCTACACCTTC.

J is TRBJ2-4 and V is TRBV7-9; 8 bases agree with TRBD1. CDR3 length equals 18 residues. V dropped 5 bases and J dropped 8; count of bases not matched to a gene: 20. Per germline, CDR1 SEHNR and CDR2 FQNEAQ (reference sequence). CDR3 sequence reads: CASSGEWRSGQGWDIQYF. In DNA, the CDR3 is TGTGCCAGCAGCGGTGAGTGGCGCTCCGGACAGGGCTGGGACATTCAGTACTTC.

This clone was detected once. The J gene is TRBJ1-5, the V gene TRBV15; D possibly corresponds to TRBD1 (6 bases). CDR1 is LNHNV, CDR2 YYDKDF, per germline (reference sequence). The CDR3 totals 15 residues. V was pared by 6 bases and J by 2 bases, with 14 bases between. CDR3 sequence (DNA): TGTGCCACCAGTAGGGAATCAGGGGGCAATCAGCCCCAGCATTTT. Amino acid sequence: CATSRESGGNQPQHF. Using reference TRBV15 and TRBJ1-5 for the parts outside the CDR3, the full variable domain is DAMVIQNPRYQVTQFGKPVTLSCSQTLNHNVMYWYQQKSSQAPKLLFHYYDKDFNNEADTPDNFQSRRPNTSFCFLDIRSPGLGDTAMYLCATSRESGGNQPQHFGDGTRLSIL.

Worth noting for this clone: The same CDR3 is also encoded by other DNA sequences in this sample. The rearrangement links TRBV18 to TRBJ2-7; 8 bases line up with TRBD1. CDR1 and CDR2 (germline): KGHSH, LQKENI. CDR3 size: 14 residues. V lost 6 bases to trimming and J lost 0 bases; unmatched junction nucleotides: 4. The CDR3 sequence is CASSAGTGSYEQYF. CDR3 nucleotides: TGTGCCAGCTCTGCCGGGACAGGCTCCTACGAGCAGTACTTC.

The CDR3 protein is CASWAGEPTDTQYF. CDR3 sequence (DNA): TGCGCCAGTTGGGCGGGGGAACCCACAGATACGCAGTATTTT. The rearrangement joins TRBV5-1 to TRBJ2-3, with 7 nucleotides matching TRBD2. V was pared by 8 bases and J by 2 bases, with 8 bases of the junction left unmatched. Germline values: CDR1 SGHRS, CDR2 YFSETQ. The CDR3 has 14 amino acids.

The chain joins TRBV9 to TRBJ2-2; the D is unclear. V was pared by 4 bases and J by 5 bases, with 6 bases between. Germline V gene data show CDR1 as SGDLS and CDR2 as YYNGEE. This CDR3 spans 12 amino acids. The CDR3 sequence: CASSISTGELFF. CDR3 coding DNA: TGTGCCAGCAGCATCAGTACCGGGGAGCTGTTTTTT.

This chain joins TRBV7-9 and TRBJ1-1; tentative D call: TRBD1 (6 bases). Germline values: CDR1 SEHNR, CDR2 FQNEAQ (reference sequence). The CDR3 sequence is 14 residues long. The V and J ends lost 7 bases and 1 base respectively, with 13 bases between them. The CDR3 sequence: CASTGQTENTEAFF. Here the CDR3 DNA reads TGTGCCAGCACCGGACAGACCGAGAACACTGAAGCTTTCTTT.

The CDR3 coding sequence is TGCGCCAGCAGTAAACAGGGCCCTAATGAAAAACTGTTTTTT. Its protein product is CASSKQGPNEKLFF. This chain connects TRBV5-1 to TRBJ1-4; D might be TRBD1 (6 bases). V gave up 5 bases and J gave up 3 bases, with 11 bases separating them. The CDR3 sequence is 14 residues long. Germline V gene sequence: CDR1 SGHRS, CDR2 YFSETQ.

The chain is built from TRBV6-5 and TRBJ1-1, with 7 bases lining up with TRBD1. With V trimmed by 6 bases and J by 4 bases, 8 bases remained unmatched. The CDR3 runs to 14 residues. Germline V lookup: CDR1 MNHEY, CDR2 SVGAGI. The CDR3 bases are TGTGCCAGCAGAAGGACAGGATGGAGCACTGAAGCTTTCTTT. Translation: CASRRTGWSTEAFF.

V usage is TRBV2 and J usage is TRBJ1-1; the D is unclear. The CDR3 contains 12 residues. V was clipped by 6 bases and J by 6 bases, with 11 bases between them. Germline V gene lookup returns CDR1 SNHLY and CDR2 FYNNEI. In DNA form, the CDR3 reads TGTGCCAGCAGGCTAGATATCGCTGAAGCTTTCTTT. As protein: CASRLDIAEAFF.

This clone was found once. The V call is TRBV7-7, the J call TRBJ2-2; 10 bases agree with TRBD2. This CDR3 has 17 amino acids. Trimming removed 5 bases from V and 0 bases from J; junction bases left unmatched: 6. Germline CDR1 and CDR2: SSHAT and FNYEAQ (reference sequence). The CDR3 is CASSPGAGGPNTGELFF. In DNA, the CDR3 is TGTGCCAGCAGCCCCGGAGCGGGGGGGCCGAACACCGGGGAGCTGTTTTTT.

This clone was observed a single time. This sequence joins TRBV10-3 and TRBJ1-1, with 12 bases matching TRBD1. The CDR3 loop spans 15 amino acids. The junction had 3 bases not matched to a gene; V was cut back by 3 bases and J by 4 bases. Germline V CDR1 and CDR2: ENHRY, SYGVKD. The CDR3 spells CAISEWGQGATEAFF. The CDR3 DNA sequence: TGTGCCATCAGTGAATGGGGACAGGGGGCCACTGAAGCTTTCTTT.

The CDR3 nucleotides are TGTGCCAGCAGCGCCGGGACAGGCTTTAACTATGGCTACACCTTC. Protein: CASSAGTGFNYGYTF. The V and J genes are TRBV9 and TRBJ1-2; TRBD1 matches at 8 bases. The CDR3 runs 15 residues. V gave up 3 bases and J gave up 1 base; unmatched junction bases: 5. The V gene's germline CDR1 is SGDLS and CDR2 YYNGEE.

This chain joins TRBV5-4 and TRBJ1-1; D is uncertain. In germline, CDR1 is SGHNT, CDR2 YYREEE (reference sequence). V was trimmed by 4 bases and J by 0 bases, leaving 4 bases between them. There are 12 residues in the CDR3. The CDR3 DNA sequence: TGTGCCAGCAGCCCTGTGAACACTGAAGCTTTCTTT. Protein product: CASSPVNTEAFF.